The source of this TCR beta chain is a study of cytomegalovirus exposure and HLA in healthy donors. The wider study: The roughly 120 million unique TCR beta sequences, from about 170 million T cells, were found by an earlier analysis. Study observations and caveats: The investigators catalogued 150 to 200 TCR beta chains as cytomegalovirus-associated. Rates of TCR association differed by HLA locus in a later analysis, with DRB1 highest and HLA-C lowest.

60 Vbeta and 13 Jbeta primers were used in PCR. The table came from immunoSEQ multiplex PCR; TCRdb's copy has only in-frame clones and leaves some out. The sample includes 15,000 to 20,000 clones, 70% to 80% of them seen just once. Concerning this clone itself: Its antigen is undetermined.

The CDR3 length is 15 residues. Trimming cost V 8 bases and J 5 bases, with 18 bases left between them. The V gene's germline CDR1 is MNHNY and CDR2 SVGAGI (reference sequence). The sample taken for sequencing was PBMCs. The chain links TRBV6-6 to TRBJ2-2, with a possible D match to TRBD2 (6 bases). This TCR was sampled from a man younger than 35 in good health and CMV-seronegative. CDR3: CASATRIQETGELFF. The CDR3 DNA follows: TGTGCCAGCGCGACTAGGATTCAGGAGACCGGGGAGCTGTTTTTT.